The source of this T cell receptor (beta chain) is a study of shared clonotypes between healthy human individuals (TCRdb year 2020). Broadly, across the study: The cohort included three men and a couple of women between 18 and 49 years of age. Different laboratories and diverse techniques were used to prepare libraries and sequence TCR repertoires, to increase sequencing depth and limit assay-specific biases. Per donor, three plates each were used for CD4 naive and CD4 memory, two for CD8 naive, and one for CD8 memory. The study deeply sequenced blood TCR repertoires of roughly five healthy adults to estimate repertoire size and the extent of clonotype sharing between individuals. Leukapheresis yielded between about 0.94 and 9 billion PBMCs per donor. Paper-wide results and their limitations: Sampling was restricted to blood, and TCR repertoires in tissues likely differ from the TCR repertoires found in blood. Higher generation probabilities were observed for clonotypes shared by all four sorted-subset donors than for non-shared clonotypes. Incomplete sequencing was indicated by rarefaction of sorted-subset datasets, despite the large sequencing depth. Based on pairwise subsampling, the degree of clonotype sharing among donors was expected to be affected by sequencing depth. Naive subsets generally had larger estimated clonotype richness than memory subsets did. Because the study included only a small number of donors, the genetic and exposure-history diversity represented was limited. Across several donors, around 5% of naive CD4, 3.5% of naive CD8, 2.3% of memory CD4, and approximately 0.4% of memory CD8 clonotypes were shared.

Using the deep immunoSEQ assay, multiplex PCR amplified TCR CDR3 regions from genomic DNA. Extracted genomic DNA from each cell subset was distributed evenly across all wells of several immunoSEQ 96-well plates, and each plate was treated as a replicate. Each replicate PCR for sorted subsets received about 220 ng genomic DNA, equal to about 30,000 T cell genomes. Purified libraries were quantified with a Qubit 3.0 fluorometer, sized on a Bioanalyzer 2100, and re-quantified with the KAPA Library Quantification kit. Every immunoSEQ 96-well plate was sequenced on a dedicated single-read 150-cycle Illumina NextSeq 550 flow cell. Per the source publication's procedure: Because only junctional sequences without quality scores were contained in the immunoSEQ output, filtering matching that applied to full-length reads could not be performed. To assign V/J genes and CDR3, sequences were annotated using PyIR, a Python wrapper for IgBLAST v1.9, with IMGT germline references. Any read was removed if the V/J assignment was weak (E-value above 1e-6), the CDR3 was missing, or the read contained stop codons, out-of-frame junctions, or ambiguous translated residues. A V3J clonotype was defined by an identical inferred V gene, J gene, and CDR3 amino acid sequence. Percentage overlap between repertoires was calculated by dividing the number of shared unique clonotypes by the size of the smaller repertoire. Repertoire richness was assessed with RTK rarefaction, the Chao1 estimator, and Recon v2.1 estimates of unobserved clonotypes. Generation probabilities were computed with OLGA for all TCRbeta clonotypes obtained by the gDNA method from a few donors. Held by TCRdb, this immuneACCESS table contains in-frame sequences only and omits some clones. Under half of the omission traces to an unresolved V gene where checked; the cause of the rest is unknown. V and J calls and clone size are those listed in that table; D and trimming were worked out from the DNA. This sample is represented by about 2 million clones; roughly 94% of them were singletons. Around 1% of the sample lies in the top ten.

CD8 naive samples were obtained by positive selection for CCR7 among CD45RO-negative cells, yielding a CD45RA+CCR7+ population from which TemRA cells were excluded. The donors were healthy, HIV-negative adults with no recently reported acute infections or vaccinations. Only Caucasian adults living in Nashville, Tennessee, USA were represented among the donors. After blood collection by leukapheresis, PBMCs were isolated using Ficoll-Histopaque density gradient centrifugation and then cryopreserved in the vapor phase of liquid nitrogen. Analytical flow cytometry was used to check the purity and quantity of each magnetically sorted T cell population. Each sorted fraction had its genomic DNA isolated and then quantified by UV absorbance on a Nanodrop 2000c. Taken from the germline V gene, the CDR1 and CDR2 loops are SGHDT and YYEEEE. From cysteine to phenylalanine, the CDR3 is 16 amino acids long. The DNA shown is the 48-base CDR3, in frame from base 1. Trimming accounts for 1 base at V and 9 bases at J, while the number of junction bases matched to no gene is 12.

Details on this clone: Its antigen target is currently unknown. Per-base quality was not reported, and no clone a single base away is much larger than it.

This sequence was found in a man aged 18 to 35 in good health. The sequenced sample was naive CD8+ T cells sorted from blood. Interpreted using the paper, the cell subset or site label stands for: CD45RA+CCR7+. The chain uses TRBV5-6 and TRBJ1-5, and TRBD1 matches 8 of the central bases. The CDR3 region has the sequence CASSLSGTGVIMPQHF. The nucleotide sequence is given as TGTGCCAGCAGCTTGTCAGGGACAGGAGTAATCATGCCCCAGCATTTT.